The present T cell receptor (beta chain) was sequenced within a study of blood T cells in healthy people across ages. It was with a sample-barcoded 5' primer and a J-beta primer mix that a second PCR of roughly 7 to 12 cycles was run. TCRdb analysed the 5' RACE reads with MiXCR anew, one entry per CDR3 protein. Among 2 million or so distinct CDR3 sequences listed, roughly 50% were seen once. This clonotype was counted ten times or more. Antigen: not known. In germline, CDR1 is MNHEY, CDR2 SMNVEV (reference sequence). Trimming shortened V by 5 bases and J by 2 bases, and 12 bases separated the two germline ends. This CDR3 is 14 amino acids long. Overall study results and limits: Long-lived donors exceeded aged donors in naive CD4+ cells and diversity.

The sample was blood. This clonotype was sampled from a woman in her 40s in good health. V is TRBV27 and J is TRBJ2-5, with D possibly matching TRBD2 (5 bases). CDR3 region: CASSPKTGQETQYF. In DNA, the CDR3 is TGTGCCAGCAGTCCTAAGACGGGACAAGAGACCCAGTACTTC.